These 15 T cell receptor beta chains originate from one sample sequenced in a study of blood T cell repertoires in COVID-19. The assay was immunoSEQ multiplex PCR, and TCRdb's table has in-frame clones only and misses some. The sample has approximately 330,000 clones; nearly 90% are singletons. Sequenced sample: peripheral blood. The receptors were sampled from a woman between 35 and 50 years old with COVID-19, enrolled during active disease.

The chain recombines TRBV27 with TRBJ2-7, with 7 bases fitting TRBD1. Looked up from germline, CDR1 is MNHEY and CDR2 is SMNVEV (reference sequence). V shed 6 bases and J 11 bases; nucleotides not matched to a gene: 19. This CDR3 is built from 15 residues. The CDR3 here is CASSYVDRDSIYKYF. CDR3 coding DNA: TGTGCCAGCAGCTACGTCGACCGGGACAGTATTTATAAGTACTTC.

The CDR3 is CASTSPRGGQETQYF. The CDR3 DNA reads TGTGCCAGCACCTCTCCTCGAGGGGGTCAAGAGACCCAGTACTTC. V usage is TRBV7-2 and J usage is TRBJ2-5; TRBD1 is a possible D gene (6 bases). Germline V CDR1 and CDR2: SGHTA, FQGNSA. The CDR3 contains 15 residues. V was cut by 7 bases and J by 2 bases, with 17 bases left in between.

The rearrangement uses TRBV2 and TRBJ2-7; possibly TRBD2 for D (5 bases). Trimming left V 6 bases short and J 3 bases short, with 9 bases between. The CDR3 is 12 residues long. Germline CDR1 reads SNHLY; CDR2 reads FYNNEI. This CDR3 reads CASRPGNYEQYF. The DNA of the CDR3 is TGTGCCAGCAGGCCCGGGAACTACGAGCAGTACTTC.

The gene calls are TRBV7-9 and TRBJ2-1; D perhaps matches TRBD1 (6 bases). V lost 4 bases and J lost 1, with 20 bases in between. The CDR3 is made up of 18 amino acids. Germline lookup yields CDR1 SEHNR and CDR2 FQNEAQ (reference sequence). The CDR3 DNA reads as TGTGCCAGCAGCTCGCCGACACAGGGACCTAGATCCTACAATGAGCAGTTCTTC. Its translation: CASSSPTQGPRSYNEQFF.

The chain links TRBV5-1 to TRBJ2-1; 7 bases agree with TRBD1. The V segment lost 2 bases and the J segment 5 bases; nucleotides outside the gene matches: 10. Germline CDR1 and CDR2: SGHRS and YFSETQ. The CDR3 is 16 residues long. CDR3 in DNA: TGCGCCAGCAGCTTCGTACAGGGGCTCATACACAATGAGCAGTTCTTC. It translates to CASSFVQGLIHNEQFF.

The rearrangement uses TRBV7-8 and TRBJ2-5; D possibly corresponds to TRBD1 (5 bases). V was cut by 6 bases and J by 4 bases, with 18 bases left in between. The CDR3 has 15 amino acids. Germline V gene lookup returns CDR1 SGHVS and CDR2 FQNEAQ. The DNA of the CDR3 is TGTGCCAGCAGTCCAGGGCTCCCGCGAGGAGAGACCCAGTACTTC. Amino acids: CASSPGLPRGETQYF. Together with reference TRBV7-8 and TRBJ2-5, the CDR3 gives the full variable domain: GAGVSQSPRYKVAKRGQDVALRCDPISGHVSLFWYQQALGQGPEFLTYFQNEAQLDKSGLPSDRFFAERPEGSVSTLKIQRTQQEDSAVYLCASSPGLPRGETQYFGPGTRLLVL.

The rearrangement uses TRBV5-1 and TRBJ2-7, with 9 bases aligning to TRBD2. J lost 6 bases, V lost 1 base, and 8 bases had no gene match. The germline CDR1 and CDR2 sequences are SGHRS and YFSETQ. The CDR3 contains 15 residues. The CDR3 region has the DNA TGCGCCAGCAGCTTGATGCAGACGCGGGGGGGCGAGCAGTACTTC. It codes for CASSLMQTRGGEQYF. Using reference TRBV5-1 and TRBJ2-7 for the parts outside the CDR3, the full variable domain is KAGVTQTPRYLIKTRGQQVTLSCSPISGHRSVSWYQQTPGQGLQFLFEYFSETQRNKGNFPGRFSGRQFSNSRSEMNVSTLELGDSALYLCASSLMQTRGGEQYFGPGTRLTVT.

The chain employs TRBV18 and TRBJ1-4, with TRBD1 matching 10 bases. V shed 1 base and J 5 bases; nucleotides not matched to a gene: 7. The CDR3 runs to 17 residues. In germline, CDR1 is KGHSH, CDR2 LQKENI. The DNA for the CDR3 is TGTGCCAGCTCACCACTCACAGGGGGACAGGGGAATGAAAAACTGTTTTTT. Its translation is CASSPLTGGQGNEKLFF.

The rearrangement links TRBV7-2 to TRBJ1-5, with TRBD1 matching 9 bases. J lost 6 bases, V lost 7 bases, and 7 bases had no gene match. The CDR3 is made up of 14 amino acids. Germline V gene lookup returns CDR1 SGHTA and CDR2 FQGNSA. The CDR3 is CASTWTGAGQPQHF. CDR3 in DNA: TGTGCCAGCACCTGGACAGGGGCTGGTCAGCCCCAGCATTTT.

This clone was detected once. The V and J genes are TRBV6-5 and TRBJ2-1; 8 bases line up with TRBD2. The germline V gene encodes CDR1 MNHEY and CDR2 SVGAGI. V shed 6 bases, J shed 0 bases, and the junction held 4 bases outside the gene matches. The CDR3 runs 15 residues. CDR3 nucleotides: TGTGCCAGCAGCCTAGCGGGCCGCTCCTACAATGAGCAGTTCTTC. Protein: CASSLAGRSYNEQFF.

The CDR3 here is CATSDPMSGSSGTQYF. The CDR3 DNA follows: TGTGCCACCAGTGACCCGATGAGCGGGAGCTCCGGTACGCAGTATTTT. The chain uses TRBV24-1 and TRBJ2-3; TRBD2 agrees at 8 bases. Germline loops: CDR1 KGHDR, CDR2 SFDVKD. V lost 4 bases to trimming and J lost 8 bases; unmatched junction nucleotides: 13. This CDR3 contains 16 residues.

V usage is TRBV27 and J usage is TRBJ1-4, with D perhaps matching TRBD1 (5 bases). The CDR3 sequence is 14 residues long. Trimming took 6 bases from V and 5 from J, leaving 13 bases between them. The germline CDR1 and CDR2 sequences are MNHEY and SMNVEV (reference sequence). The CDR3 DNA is TGTGCCAGCAGGTTGCAGGGCGAGAATGAAAAACTGTTTTTT. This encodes CASRLQGENEKLFF.

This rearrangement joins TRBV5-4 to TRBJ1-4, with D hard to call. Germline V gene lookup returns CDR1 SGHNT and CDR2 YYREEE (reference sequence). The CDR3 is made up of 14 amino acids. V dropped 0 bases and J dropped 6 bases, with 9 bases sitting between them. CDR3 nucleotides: TGTGCCAGCAGCTTGGATGCGACATATGAAAAACTGTTTTTT. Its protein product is CASSLDATYEKLFF.

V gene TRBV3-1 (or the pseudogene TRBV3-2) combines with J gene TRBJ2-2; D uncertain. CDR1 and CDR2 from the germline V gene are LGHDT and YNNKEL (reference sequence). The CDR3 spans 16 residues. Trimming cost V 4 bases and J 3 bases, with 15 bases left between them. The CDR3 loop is CASSPLGQIYTGELFF. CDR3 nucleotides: TGTGCCAGCAGCCCACTTGGGCAGATTTACACCGGGGAGCTGTTTTTT.

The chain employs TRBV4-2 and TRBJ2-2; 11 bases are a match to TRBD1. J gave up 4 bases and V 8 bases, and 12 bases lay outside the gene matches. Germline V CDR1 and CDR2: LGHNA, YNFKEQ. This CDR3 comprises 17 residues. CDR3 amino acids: CASSRPRGTGGTGELFF. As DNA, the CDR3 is TGTGCCAGCTCACGACCGCGGGGGACAGGGGGCACCGGGGAGCTGTTTTTT.